These T cell receptor beta chains were read from a single sample in a study of beta chain features in type 1 diabetes. Profiling relied on immunoSEQ multiplex PCR, and the TCRdb table lists in-frame clones only, not all of them. The sample comprises 400,000 to 600,000 clones, around 28% of which are singletons, and about 0.065% rests with the top ten. The specimen sequenced was naive CD4+ T cells from blood. The receptors come from a man younger than 35 in good health. Each CDR3 is given with its conserved first and last residue. D genes are given only for firm matches. Only part of the rows carry a size: once, few, many, or a class if the clone is expanded.

j_call d_call clone_size v_call cdr3_aa cdr3_nt
TRBJ1-4 TRBD1 few TRBV29-1 CSALGQGDEKLFF TGCAGCGCACTGGGACAGGGAGATGAAAAACTGTTTTTT
TRBJ2-1 NA NA TRBV4-2 CASSRAPGDNEQFF TGTGCCAGCAGCCGAGCCCCGGGGGACAATGAGCAGTTCTTC
TRBJ2-7 TRBD2 once TRBV5-1 CASSPGTSAIPDYEQYF TGCGCCAGCAGCCCCGGGACTAGCGCCATCCCAGATTACGAGCAGTACTTC
TRBJ2-7 NA few TRBV29-1 CSVEVGATGTEQYF TGCAGCGTTGAAGTGGGGGCCACAGGGACCGAGCAGTACTTC
TRBJ2-3 TRBD2 few TRBV5-1 CASSLGLAGLITDTQYF TGCGCCAGCAGCTTGGGACTAGCGGGTCTTATCACAGATACGCAGTATTTT
TRBJ2-5 TRBD1 few TRBV30 CAWTGGYETQYF TGTGCCTGGACAGGGGGCTATGAGACCCAGTACTTC
TRBJ1-1 NA NA TRBV29-1 CSCLGGGGTEAFF TGCAGCTGCCTAGGAGGAGGTGGTACTGAAGCTTTCTTT
TRBJ2-1 TRBD2 NA TRBV19 CASSRGSGSSYNEQFF TGTGCCAGTAGTAGGGGTAGCGGGAGCTCCTACAATGAGCAGTTCTTC
TRBJ2-3 NA NA TRBV7-8 CASSLAKGVDTQYF TGTGCCAGCAGCTTGGCAAAGGGGGTAGATACGCAGTATTTT
TRBJ2-1 NA NA TRBV7-9 CASSLDRYNEQFF TGTGCCAGCAGCTTAGACCGATACAATGAGCAGTTCTTC
TRBJ2-2 NA NA TRBV19 CASSIPGQNTGELFF TGTGCCAGTAGTATCCCGGGACAGAACACCGGGGAGCTGTTTTTT
TRBJ1-5 NA NA TRBV7-2 CASSFGLSQPQHF TGTGCCAGCAGCTTTGGGCTTAGTCAGCCCCAGCATTTT
TRBJ2-3 TRBD2 NA TRBV9 CASSALSIAGLSGGTQYF TGTGCCAGCAGTGCCCTCTCCATAGCGGGACTCTCGGGTGGGACGCAGTATTTT
TRBJ2-7 NA once TRBV7-2 CASSPSGPYEQYF TGTGCCAGCAGCCCCTCGGGACCCTACGAGCAGTACTTC
TRBJ1-1 NA NA TRBV29-1 CSDGGTEAFF TGCAGCGATGGGGGCACTGAAGCTTTCTTT
TRBJ1-2 TRBD1 NA TRBV29-1 CSGRQGDGYTF TGCAGCGGACGACAGGGGGATGGCTACACCTTC
TRBJ2-7 TRBD1 NA TRBV4-3 CASSRGTGTIYEQYF TGCGCCAGCAGCCGCGGGACAGGTACTATCTACGAGCAGTACTTC
TRBJ1-2 NA NA TRBV30 CAWSVNSLNYGYTF TGTGCCTGGAGTGTAAACAGTTTAAACTATGGCTACACCTTC
TRBJ1-1 NA few TRBV30 CAWSDDVRGSGAFF TGTGCCTGGAGCGATGATGTCCGAGGGTCGGGAGCTTTCTTT
TRBJ2-3 TRBD1 NA TRBV2 CASRLDRESTDTQYF TGTGCCAGCAGGCTCGACAGGGAGAGCACAGATACGCAGTATTTT
TRBJ2-1 TRBD1 NA TRBV30 CAWSRQGEGEQFF TGTGCCTGGAGCAGACAGGGGGAGGGTGAGCAGTTCTTC
TRBJ2-3 NA NA TRBV20-1 CSAIRDTQYF TGCAGTGCTATAAGAGATACGCAGTATTTT
TRBJ2-6 NA NA TRBV15 CATSRDRLNSGANVLTF TGTGCCACCAGCAGAGATCGTCTGAACTCTGGGGCCAACGTCCTGACTTTC
TRBJ2-1 NA few TRBV7-7 CASSLEVANNEQFF TGTGCCAGCAGCTTAGAAGTTGCGAACAATGAGCAGTTCTTC
TRBJ2-1 TRBD2 NA TRBV19 CASSLGVGTSGQFF TGTGCCAGTAGTCTAGGTGTGGGGACTAGCGGACAGTTCTTC
TRBJ2-3 TRBD2 few TRBV14 CASSPWTSGAPDTQYF TGTGCCAGCAGCCCCTGGACTAGCGGGGCCCCAGATACGCAGTATTTT
TRBJ2-6 NA NA TRBV25-1 CASSEKSFSGANVLTF TGTGCCAGCAGTGAAAAGTCATTCTCTGGGGCCAACGTCCTGACTTTC
TRBJ1-5 NA NA TRBV4-2 CASSQEDYRGNQPQHF TGTGCCAGCAGCCAAGAGGACTACCGAGGCAATCAGCCCCAGCATTTT
TRBJ2-5 TRBD1 few TRBV30 CAWSAGTVQETQYF TGTGCCTGGAGTGCAGGGACAGTTCAAGAGACCCAGTACTTC
TRBJ2-1 NA few TRBV7-3 CASSRAGPPRGNEQFF TGTGCCAGCAGCCGCGCCGGGCCCCCGAGGGGGAATGAGCAGTTCTTC
TRBJ2-5 NA NA TRBV9 CASSVVSGEETQYF TGTGCCAGCAGCGTAGTGAGCGGAGAAGAGACCCAGTACTTC
TRBJ2-7 TRBD2 NA TRBV5-1 CASSLGLANYEQYF TGCGCCAGCAGCTTGGGACTAGCGAATTACGAGCAGTACTTC
TRBJ2-1 NA NA TRBV27 CASSLSRTEEQFF TGTGCCAGCAGTTTGAGCCGGACGGAAGAGCAGTTCTTC
TRBJ1-5 NA NA TRBV25-1 CASSDILGQPQHF TGTGCCAGCAGTGATATATTAGGGCAGCCCCAGCATTTT
TRBJ1-5 NA few TRBV25-1 CATGGGQPQHF TGTGCCACGGGCGGGGGTCAGCCCCAGCATTTT
TRBJ2-5 NA NA TRBV7-2 CASSLGAREETQYF TGTGCCAGCAGCTTAGGGGCCAGAGAAGAGACCCAGTACTTC
TRBJ2-7 TRBD1 NA TRBV7-9 CASSLGTGVLEQYF TGTGCCAGCAGCTTGGGGACAGGGGTCCTCGAGCAGTACTTC
TRBJ2-1 TRBD2 NA TRBV7-2 CASSFPSGSPRGNEQFF TGTGCCAGCAGCTTTCCTAGCGGGAGTCCACGCGGCAATGAGCAGTTCTTC
TRBJ2-3 NA NA TRBV7-9 CASSLPGSTDTQYF TGTGCCAGCAGCTTACCAGGGAGCACAGATACGCAGTATTTT
TRBJ1-2 NA NA TRBV20-1 CSVPDGGYTF TGCAGTGTTCCGGATGGTGGCTACACCTTC
TRBJ1-2 NA few TRBV30 CAWREQGANYGYTF TGTGCCTGGAGGGAACAGGGAGCTAACTATGGCTACACCTTC
TRBJ2-7 TRBD2 NA TRBV10-3 CAIMRTSGNSYEQYF TGTGCCATCATGCGGACTAGCGGGAACTCCTACGAGCAGTACTTC
TRBJ2-5 NA NA TRBV5-4 CASSIRTYLGSWETQYF TGTGCCAGCAGCATTAGAACGTATTTGGGGTCCTGGGAGACCCAGTACTTC
TRBJ2-7 TRBD2 few TRBV14 CASSPERGRALYEQYF TGTGCCAGCAGCCCCGAGAGAGGGAGGGCCCTATACGAGCAGTACTTC
TRBJ2-7 TRBD1 NA TRBV6-6 CASRDRGITYEQYF TGTGCCAGCCGGGACAGGGGGATAACGTACGAGCAGTACTTC
TRBJ1-1 NA NA TRBV30 CAWRNGERMNTEAFF TGTGCCTGGAGGAACGGAGAACGAATGAACACTGAAGCTTTCTTT
TRBJ2-3 TRBD2 NA TRBV30 CAWSISGLLTDTQYF TGTGCCTGGAGTATTAGCGGGTTACTCACAGATACGCAGTATTTT
TRBJ2-7 NA NA TRBV25-1 CASSESKRNLHEQYF TGTGCCAGCAGTGAAAGTAAGAGAAACCTCCACGAGCAGTACTTC
TRBJ2-3 NA NA TRBV5-1 CASSLRSLTWPDTQYF TGCGCCAGCAGCCTTAGGAGCCTGACATGGCCAGATACGCAGTATTTT
TRBJ2-5 TRBD2 NA TRBV4-1 CASRDGSGRVGETQYF TGCGCCAGCAGGGATGGTAGCGGGAGAGTCGGAGAGACCCAGTACTTC
TRBJ2-3 TRBD1 few TRBV7-9 CASRQTGLADTQYF TGTGCCAGCAGGCAGACAGGGTTAGCAGATACGCAGTATTTT
TRBJ2-1 NA few TRBV7-2 CASSTNSYNEQFF TGTGCCAGCAGTACTAACTCCTACAATGAGCAGTTCTTC
TRBJ2-1 TRBD2 NA TRBV30 CAWSPLWTSGNNEQFF TGTGCCTGGAGTCCTTTGTGGACTAGCGGGAACAATGAGCAGTTCTTC
TRBJ2-7 TRBD2 NA TRBV30 CAWRAMGTSAHYEQYF TGTGCCTGGAGGGCAATGGGGACTAGCGCTCACTACGAGCAGTACTTC
TRBJ1-2 TRBD1 NA TRBV15 CATSRDWGRGHEGYTF TGTGCCACCAGCAGAGATTGGGGCAGGGGGCACGAAGGCTACACCTTC
TRBJ1-2 NA few TRBV29-1 CSVARDTNYGYTF TGCAGCGTAGCGCGGGACACAAACTATGGCTACACCTTC
TRBJ1-2 NA NA TRBV18 CASSPPGTLSGYTF TGTGCCAGCTCACCACCTGGGACATTGAGTGGCTACACCTTC
TRBJ2-7 NA few TRBV29-1 CSVEVPGAYEQYF TGCAGCGTTGAAGTTCCAGGGGCTTACGAGCAGTACTTC
TRBJ2-5 NA NA TRBV2 CASRIETQYF TGTGCCAGCAGAATTGAGACCCAGTACTTC